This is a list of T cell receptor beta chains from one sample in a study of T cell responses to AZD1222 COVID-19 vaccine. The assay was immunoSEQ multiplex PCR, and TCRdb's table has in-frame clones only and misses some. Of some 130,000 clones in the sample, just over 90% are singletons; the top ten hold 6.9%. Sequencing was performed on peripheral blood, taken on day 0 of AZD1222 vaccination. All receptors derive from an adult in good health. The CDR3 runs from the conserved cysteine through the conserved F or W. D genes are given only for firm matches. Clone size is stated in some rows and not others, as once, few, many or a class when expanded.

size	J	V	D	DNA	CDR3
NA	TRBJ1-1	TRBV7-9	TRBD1	TGTGCCAGCAGCTTTCCCTTACAGGGGGACACTGAAGCTTTCTTT	CASSFPLQGDTEAFF
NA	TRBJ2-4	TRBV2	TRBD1	TGTGCCAGCAGGCAGGGGGAAACAGCCAAAAACATTCAGTACTTC	CASRQGETAKNIQYF
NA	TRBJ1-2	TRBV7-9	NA	TGTGCCAGCGGGCCTGGTTTGGGCTACACCTTC	CASGPGLGYTF
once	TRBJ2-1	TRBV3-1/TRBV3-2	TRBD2	TGTGCCAGCAGCCAGGGACTAGCGGGGGGTGAGCAGTTCTTC	CASSQGLAGGEQFF
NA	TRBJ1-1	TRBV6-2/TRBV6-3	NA	TGTGCCAGCAGTCCCACCGAAGCTTTCTTT	CASSPTEAFF
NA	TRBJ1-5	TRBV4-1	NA	TGCGCCAGCAGCCAGCGGACAGCCAGCAATCAGCCCCAGCATTTT	CASSQRTASNQPQHF
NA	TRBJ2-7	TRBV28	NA	TGTGCCAGCAGTTTACCCGGCCCGTCCTACGAGCAGTACTTC	CASSLPGPSYEQYF
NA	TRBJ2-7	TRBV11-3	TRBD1	TGTGCCAGCAGCCCGACAGGGGGGTCCTACGAGCAGTACTTC	CASSPTGGSYEQYF
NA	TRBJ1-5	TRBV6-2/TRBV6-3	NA	TGTGCCAGCAGTGACGCCGTATATAGCAATCAGCCCCAGCATTTT	CASSDAVYSNQPQHF
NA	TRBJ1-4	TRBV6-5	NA	TGTGCCAGCAGTCCTGGTTGGGCGAGGGAAAAACTGTTTTTT	CASSPGWAREKLFF
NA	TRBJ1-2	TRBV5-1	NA	TGCGCCAGCAGTCCGGACGGACTCTATGGCTACACCTTC	CASSPDGLYGYTF
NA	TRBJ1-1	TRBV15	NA	TGTGCCACCAGCAGTATCAGGGGGAACACTGAAGCTTTCTTT	CATSSIRGNTEAFF
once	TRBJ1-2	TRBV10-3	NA	TGTGCCATCAGTGAGTCGAGAGGGAACTATGGCTACACCTTC	CAISESRGNYGYTF
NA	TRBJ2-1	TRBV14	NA	TGTGCCAGCAGCCATTCAATCGGGGTCTCGTTCGTGCAGTTCTTC	CASSHSIGVSFVQFF
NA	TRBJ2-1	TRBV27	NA	TGTGCCAGCAGTTTAGGACACTACAATGAGCAGTTCTTC	CASSLGHYNEQFF
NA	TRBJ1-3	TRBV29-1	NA	TGCAGCGTTGAGGGGGGGAGAAACACCATATATTTT	CSVEGGRNTIYF
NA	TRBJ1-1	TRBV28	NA	TGTGCCGCAGGCCGTCGGGGGCGCGATGAAGCTTTCTTT	CAAGRRGRDEAFF